A single sample is the source of the 9 T cell receptor beta chains below, sequenced in a study of PD-L1 blockade in urothelial cancer. Time point noted: peripheral blood 6 weeks after treatment start. Sequencing was performed with immunoSEQ multiplex PCR; in TCRdb, only in-frame clones are kept and a portion is missing. This sample yields some 110,000 clones, of which approximately 90% are seen a single time; around 4% belongs to the top ten. Specimen: PBMCs, collected around atezolizumab (anti-PD-L1) treatment. These receptors came from a man aged 55 to 70 with urothelial cancer.

The genes are TRBV29-1 and TRBJ2-2; D not resolved. Germline V gives CDR1 SQVTM, CDR2 ANQGSEA. V lost 4 bases, J lost 0 bases, and 6 bases lay in between. The CDR3 extends over 13 amino acids. The CDR3 coding sequence is TGCAGCGTTGGACATACGAACACCGGGGAGCTGTTTTTT. Amino acids: CSVGHTNTGELFF.

CDR3 loop: CASSGLVGEQFF. CDR3 DNA: TGTGCCAGCAGCGGACTAGTTGGTGAGCAGTTCTTC. The V and J genes are TRBV5-5 and TRBJ2-1; 7 bases map to TRBD2. The CDR3 covers 12 residues. CDR1 and CDR2 from the germline V gene are SGHKS and YYEKEE (reference sequence). V trimming: 4 bases; J trimming: 9 bases; junction bases outside the gene matches: 4.

The genes are TRBV19 and TRBJ2-5, with D unclear. This CDR3 has 14 residues. Trimming stripped 1 base from V and 5 bases from J, with 11 bases between. Per germline, CDR1 LNHDA and CDR2 SQIVND (reference sequence). The CDR3 DNA is TGTGCCAGTAGTATAGGAAGCGCTGGGGAGACCCAGTACTTC. It yields the protein CASSIGSAGETQYF.

The chain recombines TRBV2 with TRBJ1-4; a weak D match, TRBD1 (5 bases). Trimming took off 6 bases at V and 7 bases at J, with 18 bases between the two ends. Per the germline V gene, CDR1 is SNHLY and CDR2 is FYNNEI. CDR3 length equals 15 residues. DNA for the CDR3: TGTGCCAGCAGGGAACAGGATATGGTTGCTGAAAAACTGTTTTTT. This gives the protein CASREQDMVAEKLFF.

The J gene is TRBJ2-1, the V gene TRBV5-1; TRBD1 aligns across 7 bases. Trimming removed 3 bases from V and 3 bases from J; junction bases left unmatched: 12. CDR1 is SGHRS and CDR2 is YFSETQ in the germline V gene. The length of the CDR3 is 17 residues. Here the CDR3 DNA reads TGCGCCAGCAGCTCAGGGACAGACCCCAGAGACTACAATGAGCAGTTCTTC. Translated, it gives CASSSGTDPRDYNEQFF.

This clone was seen a handful of times. The CDR3 here is CASSQGTGGLYGYTF. The CDR3 DNA is TGTGCCAGCAGCCAAGGGACAGGGGGCCTCTATGGCTACACCTTC. J is TRBJ1-2 and V is TRBV16, with 12 bases identical to TRBD1. The CDR3 loop spans 15 amino acids. J gave up 4 bases and V 2 bases, and 2 bases lay outside the gene matches. The germline V gene has CDR1 KGHSY and CDR2 FQNENV.

This chain links TRBV7-8 with TRBJ2-5; unclear D gene. The CDR3 is made up of 14 amino acids. The ends were cut back, 3 bases at V and 1 base at J, with 9 bases in the middle. CDR1 and CDR2 from the germline V gene are SGHVS and FQNEAQ. The CDR3 DNA reads TGTGCCAGCAGCTTCCCCGGTATCCAAGAGACCCAGTACTTC. Its protein product is CASSFPGIQETQYF.

The chain links TRBV11-2 to TRBJ1-6; 9 bases fit TRBD1. The CDR3 is made up of 16 amino acids. The V segment lost 0 bases and the J segment 6 bases; nucleotides outside the gene matches: 3. Per the germline V gene, CDR1 is SGHAT and CDR2 is FQNNGV. CDR3: CASSLEPGQGNSPLHF. The CDR3 region has the DNA TGTGCCAGCAGCTTAGAACCGGGACAGGGTAATTCACCCCTCCACTTT.

Here the CDR3 reads CAWSVALASGNEQFF. CDR3 in DNA: TGTGCCTGGAGTGTAGCTTTGGCTAGCGGAAATGAGCAGTTCTTC. The V call is TRBV30, the J call TRBJ2-1, with 7 bases fitting TRBD2. After removal of 0 bases from V and 7 bases from J, the junction contained 9 bases not matched to a gene. The CDR3 covers 15 residues. Germline CDR1 and CDR2: GTSNPN and SVGIG (reference sequence). The full variable domain, its missing parts supplied by reference TRBV30 and TRBJ2-1, is SQTIHQWPATLVQPVGSPLSLECTVEGTSNPNLYWYRQAAGRGLQLLFYSVGIGQISSEVPQNLSASRPQDRQFILSSKKLLLSDSGFYLCAWSVALASGNEQFFGPGTRLTVL.